This TCR beta chain came from a study of long-term antiretroviral therapy in people with HIV. Study-wide points: Older ART regimens were possibly in use when the blood was collected between the mid-2000s and the late 2010s. Pre-ART clonal expansion yielded clones that dominated the repertoire at all time points. Researchers lacked any data on ART adherence, viral resistance or therapy changes.

Note on this clone: Its target is unknown.

Assay version v3.0 of immunoSEQ was used, and it was run at survey level. Roughly 40,000-55,000 T-cell genomes per sample were the sequencing target. Sequencing was performed with immunoSEQ multiplex PCR; in TCRdb, only in-frame clones are kept and a portion is missing. The sample carries roughly 21,000 clones, less than 80% recorded once. Germline V gene sequence: CDR1 SGHDT, CDR2 YYEEEE. V shed 3 bases and J shed 1 base, with 8 bases lying between them. The CDR3 is 13 residues long. The rearrangement links TRBV5-6 to TRBJ2-7; D possibly corresponds to TRBD1 (5 bases). This receptor was obtained from a woman aged 40 to 50 with HIV. The input for sequencing was unsorted PBMCs, taken 4.1 years after starting antiretroviral therapy. CDR3 bases: TGTGCCAGCAGCTGGGGCGGATCCTACGAGCAGTACTTC. This sequence encodes CASSWGGSYEQYF.